This T cell receptor beta chain comes out of a study of blood T cell repertoires in COVID-19. Study background: The United States, Italy and Spain were the sources of the acute and convalescent COVID-19 samples. The analysed material was cDNA or gDNA that came from T cells, B-cell-depleted T cells, or PBMCs.

The CDR3 sequence is 16 residues long. Trimming at V came to 4 bases and at J to 3 bases, leaving 10 bases not matched to a gene. Germline lookup yields CDR1 SGDLS and CDR2 YYNGEE. Profiling relied on immunoSEQ multiplex PCR, and the TCRdb table lists in-frame clones only, not all of them. The repertoire consists of 400,000 or so clones, with roughly 88% occurring once and the leading ten covering around 0.6%. Clinical history reported by participants formed the basis on which cohorts were assigned. This receptor was taken from a man aged 18-30 years who had recovered from COVID-19. The sample comprised PBMCs or T cells enriched from blood (not recorded which). The chain couples TRBV9 to TRBJ2-5; 9 bases are a match to TRBD1. CDR3 region: CASSIGQGTTKETQYF. The CDR3 bases are TGTGCCAGCAGCATAGGACAGGGGACCACTAAAGAGACCCAGTACTTC. The variable domain in full, with the rest retrieved from reference TRBV9 and TRBJ2-5, is DSGVTQTPKHLITATGQRVTLRCSPRSGDLSVYWYQQSLDQGLQFLIQYYNGEERAKGNILERFSAQQFPDLHSELNLSSLELGDSALYFCASSIGQGTTKETQYFGPGTRLLVL.